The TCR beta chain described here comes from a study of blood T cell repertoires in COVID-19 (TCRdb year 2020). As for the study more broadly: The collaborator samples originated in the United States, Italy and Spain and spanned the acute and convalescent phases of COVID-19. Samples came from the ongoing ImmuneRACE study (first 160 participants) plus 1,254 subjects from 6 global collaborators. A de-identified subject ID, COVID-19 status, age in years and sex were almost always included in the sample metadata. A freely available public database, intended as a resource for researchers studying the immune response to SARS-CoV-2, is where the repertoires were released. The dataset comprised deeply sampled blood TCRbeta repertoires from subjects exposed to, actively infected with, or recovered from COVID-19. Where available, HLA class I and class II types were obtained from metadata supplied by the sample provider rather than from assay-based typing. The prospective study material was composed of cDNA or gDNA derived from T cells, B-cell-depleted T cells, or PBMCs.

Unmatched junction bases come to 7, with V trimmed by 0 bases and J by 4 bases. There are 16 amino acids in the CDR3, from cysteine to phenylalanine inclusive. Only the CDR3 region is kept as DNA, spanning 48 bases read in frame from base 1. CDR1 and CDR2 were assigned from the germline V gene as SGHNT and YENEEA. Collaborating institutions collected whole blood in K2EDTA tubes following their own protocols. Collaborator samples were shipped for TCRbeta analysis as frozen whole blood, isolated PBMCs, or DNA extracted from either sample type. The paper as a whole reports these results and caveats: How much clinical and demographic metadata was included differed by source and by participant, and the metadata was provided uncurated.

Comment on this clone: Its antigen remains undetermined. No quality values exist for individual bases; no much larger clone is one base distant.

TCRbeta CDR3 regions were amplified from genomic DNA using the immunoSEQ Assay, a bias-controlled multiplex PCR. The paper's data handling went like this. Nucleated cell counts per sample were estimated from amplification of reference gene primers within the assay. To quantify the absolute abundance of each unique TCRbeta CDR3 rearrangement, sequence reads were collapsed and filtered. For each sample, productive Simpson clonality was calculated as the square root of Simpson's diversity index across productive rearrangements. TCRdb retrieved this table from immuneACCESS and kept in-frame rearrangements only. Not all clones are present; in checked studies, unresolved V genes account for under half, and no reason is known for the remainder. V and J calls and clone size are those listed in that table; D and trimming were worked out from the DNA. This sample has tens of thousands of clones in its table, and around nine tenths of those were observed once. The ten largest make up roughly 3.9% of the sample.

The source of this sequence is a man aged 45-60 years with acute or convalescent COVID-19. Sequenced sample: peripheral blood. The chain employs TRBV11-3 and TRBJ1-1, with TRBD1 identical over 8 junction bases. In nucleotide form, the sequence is TGTGCCAGCAGCTTAGATGATTGGACAGGGAGCACTGAAGCTTTCTTT. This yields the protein CASSLDDWTGSTEAFF.